This T cell receptor (beta chain) is drawn from a study of vaccination effects on CD4 cells after COVID-19 (dated by TCRdb to 2021 to 2024). Describing the broader study: Post-vaccine samples across the study were collected a median of 72 days after the second dose, with a range of 14 to 241. SARS-CoV-2 spike-specific CD4+ TCR repertoires from before and after mRNA vaccination were compared in COVID-19 convalescent patients and in infection-naive vaccine recipients. A total of 9 to 11 COVID-19 convalescent patients and several SARS-CoV-2-naive healthy vaccine recipients were included in the full study. The Oncomine TCR Beta short-read assay on an Illumina iSeq 100 was used to sequence cultures from other donors in the study.

The CDR3 contains 14 residues, cysteine and phenylalanine counted. Just the 42-base CDR3 DNA is kept, in frame starting at base 1. Cut back by 0 bases and 2 bases, the V and J ends lie 7 bases apart. The germline V gene encodes CDR1 SSHAT and CDR2 FNYEAQ (reference sequence). The library was produced with the immunoSEQ multiplex PCR assay. TCR beta CDR3 sequencing was performed on DNA from the cultured, isolated CD4+ T cells. Per the authors' processing: The analysis removed non-productive TCR sequences, trimmed reads to the CDR3 region, and retained only CDR3s that were 7 or more amino acids long. The MANAFEST web app was used to identify antigen-specific clonotypes by comparing expansion in peptide wells with expansion in reference cultures. For clones to be considered positive, expansion at FDR<0.05 versus reference and all other wells, an odds ratio above 5, and a frequency above 0.1% in two replicate wells were required. Clonotypes significantly expanded in SARS-CoV-2 spike wells and in at least one common cold coronavirus spike condition were defined as cross-reactive. Levenshtein distance calculated with the stringdist R package was used to assess CDR3 similarity, and unrooted trees were constructed with ape in R 3.6.1. Held by TCRdb, this immuneACCESS table contains in-frame sequences only and omits some clones. Under half of the omission traces to an unresolved V gene where checked; the cause of the rest is unknown. The V and J calls and clone size were taken over from that table, and D and trimming were inferred from the DNA. The sample table shows 30,000 to 45,000 clones, and 70% to 85% are seen once. The biggest ten clones account for just under 2% of the sample.

Points on this clone: What antigen it recognizes has not been identified. The record has no base qualities; no much larger clone is one base away.

Study-wide conclusions, independent of this receptor: Among healthy vaccine recipients, nearly all vaccine-induced clones were SARS-CoV-2 mono-reactive, and only 1 of 255 was cross-reactive with common cold coronaviruses. Marked clonal contraction was observed in both infection-induced and vaccine-induced clones at late post-vaccination timepoints, consistent with waning T cell responses. The study was limited by a small number of convalescent patients and lacked early post-infection timepoints.

In the ViraFEST assay, PBMC were stimulated with viral peptide pools, and TCR sequencing was then used to find antigen-specific CD4+ T cell clonotypes based on their expansion. After around 10 days of culture, CD4+ T cells were isolated with the EasySep CD4+ T cell isolation kit. Each participant received two doses of an mRNA SARS-CoV-2 vaccine, either BNT162b2 or mRNA-1273. None of the healthy vaccine recipients had a prior SARS-CoV-2 infection, which was confirmed by nucleocapsid antibody tests that came back negative both before and after vaccination. Some 2 million PBMC per well were cultured with 9 to 10 ug/ml peptides in IMDM containing approximately 4.5% human AB serum, around 10 IU/ml IL-2 and gentamicin. On days 3 and 7, half of the culture medium was replaced with fresh IL-2-containing medium. Unless otherwise noted, each peptide stimulation condition was cultured in triplicate wells. Using Ficoll-Paque Plus gradient centrifugation, PBMC were separated from whole blood and then either used fresh or cryopreserved at -140C. The overlapping peptide pools covered the spike proteins of SARS-CoV-2 and of the common cold coronaviruses HCoV-NL63, HCoV-OC43 and HCoV-229E. The QIAamp micro DNA kit was used to extract genomic DNA from the cultured CD4+ T cells.

Here the chain combines TRBV7-7 and TRBJ2-5; no D gene call is confident. This clonotype originated in a human donor who received a COVID-19 vaccine. Some clones in this sample may be carry-over from other donors' samples. The starting material was CD4+ T cells from PBMCs cultured with HCoV-NL63 spike peptides, obtained after COVID-19 vaccination. Sample cell subset or site, as interpreted from the label and publication: HCoV-NL63 spike overlapping peptide pool stimulation. The DNA is TGTGCCAGCAGCTTAGCCTACGGACAAGAGACCCAGTACTTC. This codes for CASSLAYGQETQYF.